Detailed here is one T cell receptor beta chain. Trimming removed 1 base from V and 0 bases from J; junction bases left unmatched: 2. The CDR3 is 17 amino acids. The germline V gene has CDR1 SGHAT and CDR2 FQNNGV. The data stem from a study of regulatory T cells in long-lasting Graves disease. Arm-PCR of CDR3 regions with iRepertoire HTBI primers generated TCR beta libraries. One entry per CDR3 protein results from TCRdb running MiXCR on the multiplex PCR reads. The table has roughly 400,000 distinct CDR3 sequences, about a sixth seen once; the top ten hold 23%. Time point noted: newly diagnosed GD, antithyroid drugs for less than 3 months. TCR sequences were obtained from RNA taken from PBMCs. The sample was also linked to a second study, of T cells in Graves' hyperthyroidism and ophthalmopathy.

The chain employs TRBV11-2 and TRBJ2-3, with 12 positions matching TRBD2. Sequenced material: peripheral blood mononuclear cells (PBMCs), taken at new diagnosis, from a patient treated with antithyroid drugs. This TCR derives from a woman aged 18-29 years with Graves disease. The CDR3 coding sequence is TGTGCCAGCAGCTTAGCGGGGACTAGCGGGAGCACAGATACGCAGTATTTT. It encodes CASSLAGTSGSTDTQYF.